This is a list of T cell receptor beta chains from one sample in a study of cytomegalovirus exposure and HLA in healthy donors. Profiling relied on immunoSEQ multiplex PCR, and the TCRdb table lists in-frame clones only, not all of them. Altogether approximately 97,000 clones are present, 60% to 80% being singletons, with the ten largest covering 8% to 10%. Sequencing used PBMCs. The receptors shown here come from a male donor in good health and CMV-seropositive. CDR3s include the opening cysteine and the closing phenylalanine or tryptophan. A D gene is named only where the DNA matches it firmly.

CSVGQGYTDTQYF,TRBJ2-3,TRBD1,TRBV29-1
CASSLPVDRVGYYGYTF,TRBJ1-2,TRBD1,TRBV7-9
CASSPKGQGPTGELFF,TRBJ2-2,TRBD1,TRBV18
CASSVDGELYGYTF,TRBJ1-2,NA,TRBV9
CASHHGSGYNEQFF,TRBJ2-1,NA,TRBV28
CASSEARVGIRNEQFF,TRBJ2-1,NA,TRBV2
CASSWTSGSYEQYF,TRBJ2-7,TRBD2,TRBV11-2
CASSLGAGNNEQFF,TRBJ2-1,TRBD2,TRBV5-1
CASSLVVAGSGEQFF,TRBJ2-1,TRBD2,TRBV5-6
CASSLQRFATNEKLFF,TRBJ1-4,NA,TRBV5-5
CAWSPGAPYGYTF,TRBJ1-2,NA,TRBV30
CASSLLASYTGELFF,TRBJ2-2,NA,TRBV7-9
CASSPLFGETQYF,TRBJ2-5,NA,TRBV7-2
CASSERPPPRDTEAFF,TRBJ1-1,NA,TRBV6-1
CSVGLQAGGSGEQFF,TRBJ2-1,TRBD2,TRBV29-1
CSSSLTLAASYNEQFF,TRBJ2-1,TRBD2,TRBV7-9
CASTPRAGGFYNEQFF,TRBJ2-1,TRBD2,TRBV7-2